Below are 13 T cell receptor beta chains sequenced from a single sample in a study of blood T cells in healthy people across ages. Then a second PCR, running about 6 to 11 cycles, was carried out with a sample-barcoded 5' primer and a J-beta primer mix. One entry per CDR3 protein, called by TCRdb with MiXCR from the 5' RACE reads. The sample consists of hundreds of thousands of distinct CDR3 sequences, less than 25% of them appearing once. These same data were also listed under a study on T cells of mothers and their children.

Sequencing used blood. These TCRs come from a boy aged 5-17 years in good health.

This clonotype showed up just a few times. This rearrangement joins TRBV28 to TRBJ2-1; D not resolved. Looked up from germline, CDR1 is MDHEN and CDR2 is SYDVKM. CDR3 length: 12 amino acids. V lost 2 bases and J lost 10, with 9 bases in between. CDR3 bases: TGTGCCAGCAGTTTAAGGGCTACGGAGCAGTTCTTC. It yields the protein CASSLRATEQFF.

The rearrangement uses TRBV28 and TRBJ2-5, with D possibly TRBD2 on 6 matching bases. Germline loops: CDR1 MDHEN, CDR2 SYDVKM. V lost 6 bases and J lost 5, with 19 bases in between. There are 15 residues in the CDR3. CDR3 amino acids: CASSQGSGGRETQYF. The CDR3 nucleotides read TGTGCCAGCAGCCAAGGTAGCGGTGGTAGGGAGACCCAGTACTTC.

The chain recombines TRBV29-1 with TRBJ2-7; no clear D. This CDR3 has 11 amino acids. Trimming stripped 7 bases from V and 6 bases from J, with 13 bases between. Germline CDR1 and CDR2: SQVTM and ANQGSEA. DNA of the CDR3: TGCAGCGGGGCCGACGGAGCCGAGCAGTACTTC. This translates into CSGADGAEQYF.

This clonotype has more than one count but fewer than ten. A read error may produce the germline difference seen at one junction end. V and J are TRBV7-2 and TRBJ1-1, with 7 bases matching TRBD1. Germline CDR1 SGHTA, CDR2 FQGNSA. This CDR3 is 12 amino acids long. The CDR3 sequence: CASSPNRGEALF. DNA of the CDR3: TGTGCCAGCAGCCCTAACAGGGGCGAAGCTCTCTTT.

The V gene is TRBV30, the J gene TRBJ2-3; 14 bases align to TRBD2. Germline V gene lookup returns CDR1 GTSNPN and CDR2 SVGIG (reference sequence). Losses at the gene ends were 0 bases for V and 3 bases for J; bases not matched to a gene: 2. CDR3 size: 16 residues. The CDR3 DNA reads as TGTGCCTGGAGTGTTGGGACTAGCGGGGGAACAGATACGCAGTATTTT. It translates to CAWSVGTSGGTDTQYF.

This rearrangement joins TRBV29-1 to TRBJ2-6; D not resolved. V was pared by 4 bases and J by 0 bases, with 4 bases between. Per the germline V gene, CDR1 is SQVTM and CDR2 is ANQGSEA. CDR3 length: 13 residues. The CDR3 bases are TGCAGCGTTGCGCGCTCTGGGGCCAACGTCCTGACTTTC. Its translation is CSVARSGANVLTF.

This clonotype was counted only a few times. The chain links TRBV29-1 to TRBJ2-1; 12 bases are shared with TRBD2. Unmatched junction bases numbered 8, after V lost 2 bases and J lost 0 bases. CDR3 size: 18 residues. Germline values: CDR1 SQVTM, CDR2 ANQGSEA. The CDR3 sequence is CSVEQGLAGLSSYNEQFF. The CDR3 nucleotides are TGCAGCGTTGAACAGGGACTAGCGGGCTTGAGCTCCTACAATGAGCAGTTCTTC.

This clonotype occurred a few times. The J gene is TRBJ2-2, the V gene TRBV9; D gene ambiguous. The germline V and J ends were trimmed by 4 bases and 7 bases, with 8 bases remaining between them. The V gene's germline CDR1 is SGDLS and CDR2 YYNGEE. There are 12 residues in the CDR3. CDR3: CASSPWGGELFF. The CDR3, as DNA: TGTGCCAGCAGCCCCTGGGGCGGGGAGCTGTTTTTT.

This clonotype was counted between two and nine times. This rearrangement joins TRBV15 to TRBJ2-5; D assignment may be TRBD1 or TRBD2 (5 bases each). Germline V gives CDR1 LNHNV, CDR2 YYDKDF (reference sequence). Trimming removed 10 bases from V and 3 bases from J, with 15 bases in between. The CDR3 has 13 residues. The CDR3 DNA follows: TGTGCCATCTCGGTGGGGGTAGAAGAGACCCAGTACTTC. Protein: CAISVGVEETQYF.

The rearrangement links TRBV6-1 to TRBJ2-1; no clear D gene. The V gene lost 4 bases and the J gene lost 0 bases, with 7 bases spanning the gap. The CDR3 consists of 14 residues. Germline V lookup: CDR1 MNHNS, CDR2 SASEGT. The CDR3 spells CASSGFSSYNEQFF. CDR3 nucleotides: TGTGCCAGCAGTGGGTTTAGCTCCTACAATGAGCAGTTCTTC.

Comment on this clonotype: It may be a read error: a sequence one base away is much more abundant. This rearrangement joins TRBV2 to TRBJ2-5; possible D gene TRBD2, 5 bases. The germline CDR1 and CDR2 sequences are SNHLY and FYNNEI. This CDR3 has 15 residues. Trimming took 6 bases from V and 1 from J, leaving 15 bases between them. The CDR3 is CASSPRGPSQETQYF. The CDR3 nucleotides read TGTGCCAGCAGCCCAAGAGGGCCAAGCCAAGAGACCCAGTACTTC.

The gene calls are TRBV28 and TRBJ2-3; TRBD2 aligns across 11 bases. The V segment lost 8 bases and the J segment 0 bases; nucleotides outside the gene matches: 7. This CDR3 is 16 amino acids long. CDR1 and CDR2 (germline): MDHEN, SYDVKM. The CDR3 DNA sequence: TGTGCCAGCGGTACGCGGACTAGCGGGAGCACAGATACGCAGTATTTT. Its protein product is CASGTRTSGSTDTQYF.

This clonotype was seen a few times. The rearrangement links TRBV13 to TRBJ2-7; D may be TRBD2 (5 bases). The CDR3 has 21 residues. The V gene lost 4 bases and the J gene lost 3 bases, with 34 bases spanning the gap. Germline V gene lookup returns CDR1 PRHDT and CDR2 FYEKMQ (reference sequence). The CDR3 protein is CASSSNKIDMKKLGGLYEQYF. CDR3 DNA: TGTGCCAGCAGCTCGAATAAGATAGACATGAAGAAACTAGGAGGCCTCTACGAGCAGTACTTC.